This TCR beta chain emerged from a study of T cell repertoires in cytomegalovirus infection (dated by TCRdb to 2018 to 2020). As for the study more broadly: Donor HLA type was relevant to the analysis, as public TCR beta signatures indicated carriage of CMV infection together with the matching HLA type.

V is cut back by 6 bases and J by 7 bases, with 3 bases in the junction unmatched. Including cysteine and phenylalanine, the CDR3 has 12 amino acids. The sequence is cut down to CDR3 DNA, 36 bases in frame from base 1. The germline V gene encodes CDR1 DFQATT and CDR2 SNEGSKA (reference sequence). General study outcomes and caveats: Cumulative frequency of public TCR beta family members discriminated carriers of CMV infection plus the relevant HLA type in this cohort and an independent approximately 360-donor cohort. The ex vivo response was dominated by HLA-C-restricted CMV-specific TCR beta clonotypes, and the single most frequent clonotype in two of eight donors was supplied by these HLA-C-restricted clonotypes.

Sequencing was carried out with an Illumina HiSeq 1500. Clones were called with MiXCR by TCRdb after fastp trimmed the public reads at Q25, and only in-frame beta chains were retained. Rows are unified per CDR3 protein, each entry keeping the most common DNA and genes. The sample data list under 150,000 distinct CDR3 sequences, and 7% to 9.5% of these were observed just once. Jointly, the top ten make up about a tenth of the sample. This clonotype was seen more than once but under ten times. It lacks a known antigen. No much larger clone exists at a distance of one base, and base qualities are not known.

This receptor chain uses TRBV20-1 and TRBJ2-1, with TRBD2 matching 10 junction bases. The sequenced sample consisted of PBMCs. The source is a human donor in good health (CMV status not recorded). Some clones in this sample may be carry-over from other donors' samples. The nucleotide sequence reads as follows: TGCAGTGCCGAGCGGGGGGGAAATGAGCAGTTCTTC. Protein translation: CSAERGGNEQFF.